Listed below are T cell receptor beta chains from one sample, sequenced in a study of cytomegalovirus exposure and HLA in healthy donors. This table comes from immunoSEQ multiplex PCR, and its TCRdb copy is limited to in-frame clones, with some not included. Seen here are approximately 130,000 clones, 60% to 85% observed once, and the top ten hold roughly 3.1%. The sample taken for sequencing was PBMCs. These receptor sequences come from a man aged 25-45 years in good health and CMV-seronegative. Each CDR3 is given with its conserved first and last residue. The D gene is left open where the match is weak. Rows give clone size only sometimes, using once, few, many, or a class for an expanded clone.

j_call	v_call	clone_size	d_call	cdr3_aa	cdr3_nt
TRBJ2-7	TRBV7-3	-	TRBD1	CASSLGRDRPYEQYF	TGTGCCAGCAGCTTAGGCAGGGACAGACCCTACGAGCAGTACTTC
TRBJ1-3	TRBV29-1	-	-	CSGITGNSGNTIYF	TGCAGCGGAATCACAGGGAACTCTGGAAACACCATATATTTT
TRBJ2-2	TRBV29-1	few	-	CSVGGANTGELFF	TGCAGCGTTGGCGGCGCGAACACCGGGGAGCTGTTTTTT
TRBJ2-7	TRBV30	-	-	CAIGLLTYEQYF	TGTGCCATAGGACTCCTGACCTACGAGCAGTACTTC
TRBJ1-1	TRBV11-2	-	-	CASSPQGKEAFF	TGTGCCAGCAGCCCACAGGGTAAGGAAGCTTTCTTT
TRBJ2-3	TRBV29-1	-	TRBD2	CSVEGEGRGTDTQYF	TGCAGCGTTGAAGGGGAGGGCCGGGGCACAGATACGCAGTATTTT
TRBJ2-3	TRBV7-3	-	TRBD2	CASSLGASGSGADTQYF	TGTGCCAGCAGCTTAGGGGCCAGCGGGAGTGGCGCAGATACGCAGTATTTT
TRBJ2-1	TRBV6-4	-	-	CASSDSKTSRVGEQFF	TGTGCCAGCAGTGACTCGAAGACTAGTCGGGTTGGTGAGCAGTTCTTC
TRBJ2-1	TRBV25-1	-	TRBD2	CASRLAGSSYNEQFF	TGTGCCAGCAGATTAGCGGGGAGCTCCTACAATGAGCAGTTCTTC
TRBJ1-1	TRBV28	few	-	CASSFRRNTEAFF	TGTGCCAGCAGTTTCCGGAGGAACACTGAAGCTTTCTTT
TRBJ2-1	TRBV19	-	TRBD2	CATQVAGGPSEQFF	TGTGCCACCCAAGTGGCGGGAGGGCCAAGTGAGCAGTTCTTC
TRBJ2-1	TRBV2	once	-	CASSPNEQFF	TGTGCCAGCAGCCCAAATGAGCAGTTCTTC
TRBJ1-5	TRBV25-1	-	TRBD1	CASSESGTGGNQPQHF	TGTGCCAGCAGTGAATCCGGGACAGGGGGCAATCAGCCCCAGCATTTT
TRBJ1-4	TRBV18	-	TRBD1	CASSPPRDRSEKLFF	TGTGCCAGCTCACCACCCCGGGACAGAAGCGAAAAACTGTTTTTT
TRBJ2-5	TRBV25-1	-	TRBD1	CASTGQGIETQYF	TGTGCCAGCACCGGACAGGGAATAGAGACCCAGTACTTC
TRBJ1-5	TRBV30	-	TRBD1	CAWSVPKTGGGPQHF	TGTGCCTGGAGTGTACCCAAGACAGGGGGCGGGCCCCAGCATTTT
TRBJ1-2	TRBV13	-	TRBD1	CASSSRTGEGYGYTF	TGTGCCAGCAGCTCCCGAACAGGGGAAGGCTATGGCTACACCTTC
TRBJ1-4	TRBV6-1	-	TRBD1	CASSEAGTGSEKLFF	TGTGCCAGCAGTGAAGCTGGGACAGGGAGTGAAAAACTGTTTTTT
TRBJ1-4	TRBV21-1	few	-	CASSPKNFEKLFF	TGTGCCAGCAGCCCAAAAAATTTCGAAAAACTGTTTTTT
TRBJ1-4	TRBV4-1	-	TRBD1	CASSETGVGASHEKLFF	TGCGCCAGCAGCGAGACAGGGGTCGGCGCAAGTCATGAAAAACTGTTTTTT
TRBJ2-5	TRBV7-6	-	-	CASSLREGPRSETQYF	TGTGCCAGCAGCTTACGCGAGGGCCCCCGGTCAGAGACCCAGTACTTC
TRBJ2-2	TRBV28	-	TRBD2	CASSFSPGLQTGELFF	TGTGCCAGCAGTTTTTCCCCGGGACTACAGACCGGGGAGCTGTTTTTT
TRBJ2-7	TRBV2	-	-	CASGWTDSSYEQYF	TGTGCCAGCGGGTGGACGGACAGCTCCTACGAGCAGTACTTC
TRBJ2-7	TRBV28	-	TRBD1	CASSSSDRTFIF	TGTGCCAGCAGTTCATCGGACAGGACGTTTATCTTC
TRBJ2-7	TRBV10-3	once	-	CAAAGTTYEQYF	TGTGCCGCCGCCGGGACAACCTACGAGCAGTACTTC
TRBJ2-2	TRBV25-1	once	TRBD2	CASSETPGTKSTGELFF	TGTGCCAGCAGTGAAACACCCGGGACTAAATCAACCGGGGAGCTGTTTTTT